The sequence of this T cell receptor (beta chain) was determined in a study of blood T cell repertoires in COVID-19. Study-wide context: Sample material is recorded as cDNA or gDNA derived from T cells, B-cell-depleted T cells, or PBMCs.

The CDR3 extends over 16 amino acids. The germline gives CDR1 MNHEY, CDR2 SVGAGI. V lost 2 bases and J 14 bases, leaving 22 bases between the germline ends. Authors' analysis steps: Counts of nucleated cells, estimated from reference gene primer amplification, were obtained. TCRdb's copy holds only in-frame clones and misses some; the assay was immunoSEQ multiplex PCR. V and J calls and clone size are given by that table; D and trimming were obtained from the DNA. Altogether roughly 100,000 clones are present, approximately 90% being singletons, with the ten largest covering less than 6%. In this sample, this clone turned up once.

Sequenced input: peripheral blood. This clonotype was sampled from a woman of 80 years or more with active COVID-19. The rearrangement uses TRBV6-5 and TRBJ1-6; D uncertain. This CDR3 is CASSYAPHTLGFTLHF. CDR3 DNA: TGTGCCAGCAGTTACGCCCCCCACACCCTTGGCTTCACCCTCCACTTT.